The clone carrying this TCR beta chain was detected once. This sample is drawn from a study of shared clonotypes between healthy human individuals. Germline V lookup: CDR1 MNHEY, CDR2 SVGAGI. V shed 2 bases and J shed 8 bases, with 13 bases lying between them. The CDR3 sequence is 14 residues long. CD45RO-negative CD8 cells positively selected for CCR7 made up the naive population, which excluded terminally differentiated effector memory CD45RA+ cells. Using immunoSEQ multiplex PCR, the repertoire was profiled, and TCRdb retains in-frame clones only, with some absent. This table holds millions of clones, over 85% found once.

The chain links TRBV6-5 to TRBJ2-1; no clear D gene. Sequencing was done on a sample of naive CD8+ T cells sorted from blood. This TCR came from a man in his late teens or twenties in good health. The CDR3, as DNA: TGTGCCAGCAGTTACCTGCCTGAAGGCGATGAGCAGTTCTTC. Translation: CASSYLPEGDEQFF.